This T cell receptor (beta chain) is from a study of cytomegalovirus exposure and HLA in healthy donors. Study-wide points: Testing in vitro showed a few CMV-associated chains specific for CMV antigens.

This clone has a handful of counts. Its antigen is as yet unknown. Use of 60 Vbeta and 13 Jbeta primers characterized the PCR. As handled by the study authors: The authors later counted tens of millions of unique TCR beta chains, 9 million to 14 million of them shared. Profiled with immunoSEQ multiplex PCR; TCRdb holds only in-frame clones, not every one. V and J calls and clone size are those listed in that table; D and trimming were worked out from the DNA. The table includes 80,000 or so clones, 10% detected once. V lost 2 bases, J lost 6 bases, and 7 bases stayed unmatched. The CDR3 is made up of 14 amino acids. Germline CDR1 LNHNV, CDR2 YYDKDF (reference sequence).

Sequenced: PBMCs. This sequence was found in a man aged 60 to 75 in good health and CMV-seropositive. The chain carries TRBV15 and TRBJ2-7, with 7 bases that match TRBD2. The CDR3 protein is CATSRQYLAVEQYF. The CDR3 region has the DNA TGTGCCACCAGCAGACAGTACCTAGCGGTCGAGCAGTACTTC. Complete variable domain (other parts from reference TRBV15 and TRBJ2-7): DAMVIQNPRYQVTQFGKPVTLSCSQTLNHNVMYWYQQKSSQAPKLLFHYYDKDFNNEADTPDNFQSRRPNTSFCFLDIRSPGLGDTAMYLCATSRQYLAVEQYFGPGTRLTVT.